This T cell receptor beta chain was identified in a study of cytomegalovirus exposure and HLA in healthy donors. Study-level results: In an earlier analysis, productive rearrangement rates for most beta V segments clustered near 87% or 30%. It has been reported that TCR beta sequences accurately predicted the HLA-A and HLA-B alleles of most subjects.

This clone is a singleton in its sample. Its antigen is as yet unknown. Primers: 60 Vbeta forward and 13 Jbeta reverse. As originally analysed: Roughly 73 million unique TCR beta chains, around 10 million of them shared, were counted by a later analysis. Some clones are missing from TCRdb's copy, which holds only in-frame ones; the method was immunoSEQ multiplex PCR. The DNA gave D and trimming, while V, J and clone size come from that table. The sample yields some 130,000 clones, 70% to 80% seen once. The CDR3 is made up of 16 amino acids. Germline-derived CDR1 and CDR2 are SGHAT and FQNNGV. Trimming stripped 4 bases from V and 1 base from J, with 14 bases between.

The sequence came from a female donor in good health and CMV-seronegative. The chain uses TRBV11-2 and TRBJ1-5; a weak D match, TRBD1 (5 bases). Sequenced: PBMCs. The DNA for the CDR3 is TGTGCCAGCAGCTCCGGGGGGTTGACGAGCAATCAGCCCCAGCATTTT. It encodes CASSSGGLTSNQPQHF.